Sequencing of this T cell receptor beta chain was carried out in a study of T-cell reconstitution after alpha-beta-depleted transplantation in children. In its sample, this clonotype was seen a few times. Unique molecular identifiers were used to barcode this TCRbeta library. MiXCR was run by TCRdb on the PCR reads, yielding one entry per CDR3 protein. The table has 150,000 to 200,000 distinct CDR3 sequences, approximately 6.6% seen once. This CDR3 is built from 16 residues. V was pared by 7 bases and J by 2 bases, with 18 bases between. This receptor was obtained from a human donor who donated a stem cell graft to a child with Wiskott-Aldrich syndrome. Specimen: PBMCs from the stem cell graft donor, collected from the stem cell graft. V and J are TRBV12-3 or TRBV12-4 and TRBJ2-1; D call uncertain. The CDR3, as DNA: TGTGCCAGCATCTCGGCGGCTGGCAGTCCCTACAATGAGCAGTTCTTC. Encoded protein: CASISAAGSPYNEQFF.